Following are 26 T cell receptor beta chains from one sample sequenced in a study of beta chain features in type 1 diabetes. cDNA synthesis used the whole RNA isolate, giving expressed TCRB sequences. Assay: immunoSEQ multiplex PCR; the TCRdb copy retains only in-frame clones and omits some. Of a few hundred thousand clones detected, roughly 31% appear once; the ten largest clones hold roughly 0.066%. Sequenced: naive CD4+ T cells from blood. Every receptor here comes from a man younger than 35 in good health.

This rearrangement joins TRBV7-2 to TRBJ2-5, with TRBD1 matching 8 bases. CDR3 length: 13 amino acids. CDR1 and CDR2 (germline): SGHTA, FQGNSA. Losses at the gene ends were 5 bases for V and 3 bases for J; bases not matched to a gene: 2. CDR3: CASSRQGKETQYF. As DNA, the CDR3 is TGTGCCAGCAGCCGACAGGGGAAAGAGACCCAGTACTTC.

The chain joins TRBV2 to TRBJ2-1; D not certain. This CDR3 region has 14 residues. Trimming took off 3 bases at V and 10 bases at J, with 16 bases between the two ends. From germline, CDR1 is SNHLY and CDR2 FYNNEI. The CDR3 sequence is CASSDNIRTGEQFF. CDR3 DNA: TGTGCCAGCAGTGATAATATAAGGACCGGAGAGCAGTTCTTC.

The chain couples TRBV7-8 to TRBJ2-1; 11 bases map to TRBD1. V lost 1 base to trimming and J lost 7 bases; unmatched junction nucleotides: 6. CDR3 size: 16 residues. CDR1 is SGHVS, CDR2 FQNEAQ, per germline. The CDR3 coding sequence is TGTGCCAGCAGCTTAGGGCGGGACAGGGGGGCAAATGAGCAGTTCTTC. Protein product: CASSLGRDRGANEQFF.

This clone was found a few times. The sample carries other DNA sequences with the same CDR3. The chain employs TRBV30 and TRBJ1-5; TRBD1 aligns across 7 bases. Germline CDR1 reads GTSNPN; CDR2 reads SVGIG (reference sequence). V trimming: 3 bases; J trimming: 3 bases; junction bases outside the gene matches: 2. CDR3 length equals 13 residues. CDR3 sequence: CAWRTGSNQPQHF. In DNA, the CDR3 is TGTGCCTGGAGGACAGGGTCCAATCAGCCCCAGCATTTT. Full variable domain (outside the CDR3, taken from reference TRBV30 and TRBJ1-5): SQTIHQWPATLVQPVGSPLSLECTVEGTSNPNLYWYRQAAGRGLQLLFYSVGIGQISSEVPQNLSASRPQDRQFILSSKKLLLSDSGFYLCAWRTGSNQPQHFGDGTRLSIL.

This clone has just a few counts. The V call is TRBV2, the J call TRBJ2-3; TRBD2 matches at 13 bases. Per the germline V gene, CDR1 is SNHLY and CDR2 is FYNNEI. V lost 9 bases to trimming and J lost 3 bases; unmatched junction nucleotides: 6. The CDR3 covers 15 residues. The CDR3 coding sequence is TGTGCCAGTACGGGACTAGCGGGATCTACAGATACGCAGTATTTT. As protein: CASTGLAGSTDTQYF.

This clone was counted between two and nine times. This chain links TRBV18 with TRBJ2-1; TRBD1 aligns across 8 bases. This CDR3 comprises 12 residues. The V gene end was trimmed by 5 bases and the J gene end by 6 bases; junction bases not matched to a gene: 0. Germline V gives CDR1 KGHSH, CDR2 LQKENI. CDR3 in amino acids: CASSDRGNEQFF. The CDR3 DNA is TGTGCCAGCTCAGACAGGGGCAATGAGCAGTTCTTC. Filled out from reference TRBV18 and TRBJ2-1, the complete variable domain reads NAGVMQNPRHLVRRRGQEARLRCSPMKGHSHVYWYRQLPEEGLKFMVYLQKENIIDESGMPKERFSAEFPKEGPSILRIQQVVRGDSAAYFCASSDRGNEQFFGPGTRLTVL.

V and J are TRBV4-2 and TRBJ2-7; weak D call: TRBD2 (7 bases). The CDR3 contains 15 residues. Looked up from germline, CDR1 is LGHNA and CDR2 is YNFKEQ. With 4 bases removed from V and 0 bases from J, the gap between germline ends came to 13 bases. CDR3 amino acids: CASSLGGRDSYEQYF. Here the CDR3 DNA reads TGTGCCAGCAGCCTCGGGGGGCGAGACTCCTACGAGCAGTACTTC.

The chain recombines TRBV27 with TRBJ1-2; D gene unclear. Per germline, CDR1 MNHEY and CDR2 SMNVEV (reference sequence). The CDR3 has 15 amino acids. Trimming pared 5 bases from V and 4 bases from J, leaving 17 bases between. Here the CDR3 reads CASSPNSQVFYGYTF. Written as DNA, the CDR3 is TGTGCCAGCAGTCCAAATTCCCAAGTTTTCTATGGCTACACCTTC.

J is TRBJ2-1 and V is TRBV7-2; 10 bases are a match to TRBD2. The CDR3 is made up of 16 amino acids. The trim removed 2 bases at V and 2 bases at J, leaving 3 bases unmatched. Germline CDR1 and CDR2: SGHTA and FQGNSA. The CDR3 DNA sequence: TGTGCCAGCAGCTTAACAGGGACTAGCGCCTACAATGAGCAGTTCTTC. Its translation: CASSLTGTSAYNEQFF.

This chain uses TRBV28 with TRBJ1-5, with TRBD1 as a possible D gene (6 bases). V lost 6 bases to trimming and J lost 4 bases, with 22 bases between them. The CDR3 totals 17 residues. Germline V lookup: CDR1 MDHEN, CDR2 SYDVKM. The CDR3 DNA reads TGTGCCAGCAGGTACAGAACAGGGAGAGGGGCTAATCAGCCCCAGCATTTT. Its protein product is CASRYRTGRGANQPQHF.

The chain links TRBV30 to TRBJ1-5; D may be TRBD1 (6 bases). Between the trimmed V and J ends, which lost 4 bases and 2 bases, there was a span of 12 bases. The CDR3 covers 14 residues. Per the germline V gene, CDR1 is GTSNPN and CDR2 is SVGIG (reference sequence). The CDR3 is CAWNQGSGNQPQHF. CDR3 nucleotides: TGTGCCTGGAACCAGGGGTCGGGCAATCAGCCCCAGCATTTT.

This clone was counted between two and nine times. Other DNA sequences in this specimen translate into the identical CDR3. The J gene is TRBJ2-1, the V gene TRBV4-3; D not resolved. The CDR3 length is 13 residues. Deletions cut 3 bases from V and 4 bases from J, with 7 bases between. Germline loops: CDR1 LGHNA, CDR2 YSLEER. The CDR3 DNA sequence: TGCGCCAGCAGCCAGGGCCCATACAATGAGCAGTTCTTC. Translated, it gives CASSQGPYNEQFF.

The rearrangement uses TRBV25-1 and TRBJ1-4; perhaps TRBD1 as D (5 bases). CDR3 length: 12 residues. The V gene lost 6 bases and the J gene lost 6 bases, with 8 bases spanning the gap. The germline CDR1 and CDR2 sequences are MGHDK and SYGVNS. The CDR3 sequence is CASRQTDEKLFF. CDR3 nucleotide sequence: TGTGCCAGCAGACAGACAGATGAAAAACTGTTTTTT.

This clone came up a few times. The chain is built from TRBV6-1 and TRBJ2-3; TRBD2 might be the D (5 bases). This CDR3 region has 16 residues. Between the trimmed V and J ends, which lost 3 bases and 0 bases, there was a span of 13 bases. In germline, CDR1 is MNHNS, CDR2 SASEGT. The DNA of the CDR3 is TGTGCCAGCAGTGACCCCCCGACGGGGAGCACAGATACGCAGTATTTT. Its translation: CASSDPPTGSTDTQYF.

The chain links TRBV7-9 to TRBJ2-1; D unresolved. This CDR3 region has 19 residues. Trimming removed 5 bases at V and 0 bases at J, with 23 bases between. Germline values: CDR1 SEHNR, CDR2 FQNEAQ (reference sequence). The CDR3 reads CASSPRWGSSLSSYNEQFF. CDR3 bases: TGTGCCAGCAGCCCAAGGTGGGGTTCCTCTCTGAGCTCCTACAATGAGCAGTTCTTC.

This sequence joins TRBV7-8 and TRBJ2-3, with D possibly being TRBD2 (6 bases). Germline V lookup: CDR1 SGHVS, CDR2 FQNEAQ. Trimming took off 0 bases at V and 5 bases at J, with 9 bases between the two ends. The CDR3 contains 14 residues. The CDR3 DNA reads TGTGCCAGCAGCTTAGCAACGGGAGAAGATACGCAGTATTTT. Translated: CASSLATGEDTQYF.

The table lists this clone with a few counts. The genes are TRBV30 and TRBJ2-3, with 11 bases fitting TRBD2. Trimming removed 5 bases from V and 5 bases from J; junction bases left unmatched: 3. Germline CDR1 is GTSNPN and CDR2 is SVGIG (reference sequence). This CDR3 has 13 amino acids. In nucleotides, the CDR3 is TGTGCCTGGTCCGGGACTAGCGGAGATACGCAGTATTTT. As protein: CAWSGTSGDTQYF.

This clone came up a few times. The chain links TRBV6-6 to TRBJ1-4; D gene uncertain. This CDR3 spans 12 amino acids. Germline assignment: CDR1 MNHNY and CDR2 SVGAGI (reference sequence). V was clipped by 2 bases and J by 6 bases, with 4 bases between them. CDR3 loop: CASSYRDEKLFF. The CDR3 bases are TGTGCCAGCAGTTACAGGGATGAAAAACTGTTTTTT.

In its sample, this clone was seen a few times. V usage is TRBV30 and J usage is TRBJ1-2; 9 bases align to TRBD1. V shed 4 bases, J shed 8 bases, and the junction held 11 bases outside the gene matches. Germline-derived CDR1 and CDR2 are GTSNPN and SVGIG (reference sequence). CDR3 size: 14 residues. CDR3 in amino acids: CAWTPLRQGEGYTF. In nucleotides, the CDR3 is TGTGCCTGGACCCCTTTGAGACAGGGGGAGGGCTACACCTTC.

This clone was detected only a few times. This sample also contains other DNA sequences that code for the same CDR3. The chain employs TRBV20-1 and TRBJ2-3; D gene uncertain. This CDR3 spans 10 amino acids. The germline V gene has CDR1 DFQATT and CDR2 SNEGSKA (reference sequence). The CDR3 region has the DNA TGCAGCGCCGGCCCCGGGACGCAGTATTTT. Amino acids: CSAGPGTQYF.

This clone was recorded a few times. CDR3 nucleotides: TGTGCCTGGAAATCGTCTAGGGCCAATGAGCAGTTCTTC. Protein sequence: CAWKSSRANEQFF. The V call is TRBV30, the J call TRBJ2-1, with D hard to call. In germline, CDR1 is GTSNPN, CDR2 SVGIG (reference sequence). Trimming took off 4 bases at V and 6 bases at J, with 13 bases between the two ends. The CDR3 runs to 13 residues.

This clone was detected a few times. The chain carries TRBV30 and TRBJ2-5, with D hard to call. This CDR3 is built from 13 residues. Germline V gene sequence: CDR1 GTSNPN, CDR2 SVGIG (reference sequence). The V gene lost 1 base and the J gene lost 0 bases, with 6 bases spanning the gap. Here the CDR3 DNA reads TGTGCCTGGAGTGGGGCGGACCAAGAGACCCAGTACTTC. Protein: CAWSGADQETQYF. Drawing the rest from reference TRBV30 and TRBJ2-5, the complete variable domain is SQTIHQWPATLVQPVGSPLSLECTVEGTSNPNLYWYRQAAGRGLQLLFYSVGIGQISSEVPQNLSASRPQDRQFILSSKKLLLSDSGFYLCAWSGADQETQYFGPGTRLLVL.

V gene TRBV5-4 combines with J gene TRBJ2-1, with D hard to call. Between the trimmed V and J ends, which lost 1 base and 5 bases, there was a span of 10 bases. Germline assignment: CDR1 SGHNT and CDR2 YYREEE (reference sequence). CDR3 length: 14 amino acids. DNA for the CDR3: TGTGCCAGCAGCTTGTCTCCCTCGAACAATGAGCAGTTCTTC. Its translation: CASSLSPSNNEQFF.

The chain has TRBV7-2 and TRBJ2-7; no clear D gene. Trimming cost V 5 bases and J 4 bases, with 18 bases left between them. In germline, CDR1 is SGHTA, CDR2 FQGNSA. This CDR3 comprises 15 residues. CDR3 residues: CASSNGRTSRYEQYF. CDR3 bases: TGTGCCAGCAGCAACGGACGGACCTCACGATACGAGCAGTACTTC.

The chain employs TRBV6-5 and TRBJ2-2; maybe TRBD1 (5 bases). Trimming stripped 5 bases from V and 2 bases from J, with 9 bases between. The CDR3 sequence is 14 residues long. In germline, CDR1 is MNHEY, CDR2 SVGAGI. The CDR3 nucleotides read TGTGCCAGCAGTAGGGGAATAAACACCGGGGAGCTGTTTTTT. This sequence encodes CASSRGINTGELFF.

The chain uses TRBV30 and TRBJ2-1, with 9 nucleotides matching TRBD2. V lost 5 bases and J lost 7; bases outside the gene matches: 6. Germline V gene data show CDR1 as GTSNPN and CDR2 as SVGIG (reference sequence). CDR3 length: 13 amino acids. DNA for the CDR3: TGTGCCTGGGGGCGGGAGGGTTCAAATGAGCAGTTCTTC. This encodes CAWGREGSNEQFF. The full variable domain, rest sourced from reference TRBV30 and TRBJ2-1, is SQTIHQWPATLVQPVGSPLSLECTVEGTSNPNLYWYRQAAGRGLQLLFYSVGIGQISSEVPQNLSASRPQDRQFILSSKKLLLSDSGFYLCAWGREGSNEQFFGPGTRLTVL.